What follows describes a single T cell receptor (beta chain). The antigen is unknown. These data originate in a study of T cell responses to AZD1222 COVID-19 vaccine. Study-wide findings and caveats: Baseline testing showed seropositivity in only 6 or 7 AZD1222 recipients. Repertoire collection took place solely once the T cell response had peaked. Donor demographics were predominantly white British with a female majority; clonal diversity may be underestimated.

Assay used: immunoSEQ multiplex PCR; TCRdb lists only in-frame clones, some missing. The data show tens of thousands of clones, about nine tenths seen once. The junction had 8 bases not matched to a gene; V was cut back by 2 bases and J by 2 bases. The CDR3 is 17 amino acids. Per the germline V gene, CDR1 is LGHNA and CDR2 is YNFKEQ. The source of this sequence is an adult in good health. Sequenced material: peripheral blood, taken on day 0 of AZD1222 vaccination. The rearrangement joins TRBV4-2 to TRBJ1-5; TRBD1 matches at 8 bases. The DNA of the CDR3 is TGTGCCAGCAGCCAAACCCCGACAGGGGCGGGCAATCAGCCCCAGCATTTT. Residues: CASSQTPTGAGNQPQHF.